This TCR beta chain was retrieved from a study of metastatic and nonmetastatic thyroid tumors. Through MiXCR, TCRdb re-clonotyped the PCR reads. The sample holds 50,000 to 70,000 clones, approximately 4% seen once. All patients were treatment-naive before thyroid surgery. The CDR3 totals 14 residues. Germline CDR1 is MDHEN and CDR2 is SYDVKM. The table lists this clone with many counts. A read error may produce the germline difference seen at one junction end. The origin of this receptor is a female donor with papillary thyroid cancer or a benign thyroid nodule (not recorded which). Some clones in this sample may be carry-over from other donors' samples. This chain connects TRBV28 to TRBJ1-4; a possible D gene is TRBD1 (6 bases). The sequencing sample was made of blood. CDR3 amino acids: CASNLTRQDEKLFF. The CDR3 DNA reads TGTGCCAGCAATTTAACCCGACAGGATGAAAAACTGTTTTTT.